This T cell receptor (beta chain) was found in a study of blood T cell repertoires in COVID-19. Study details: Sources were T cells, B-cell-depleted T cells, or PBMCs; the material itself was cDNA or gDNA.

Trimming took 1 base from V and 4 from J, leaving 8 bases between them. This CDR3 is 13 amino acids long. Looked up from germline, CDR1 is MNHEY and CDR2 is SMNVEV (reference sequence). Sequencing was performed with immunoSEQ multiplex PCR; in TCRdb, only in-frame clones are kept and a portion is missing. The data contain roughly 190,000 clones, about nine tenths of them singletons. The chain uses TRBV27 and TRBJ2-7; D is unclear. The receptor was isolated from a woman aged 55-70 years with COVID-19, enrolled during active disease. Sequenced input: peripheral blood. The CDR3 DNA sequence: TGTGCCAGCAGTTTATGGGCAGAGTACGAGCAGTACTTC. Translated, it gives CASSLWAEYEQYF.